The T cell receptor (beta chain) described here comes from a study of CD8+ T cells in alopecia areata. In the study overall: Treated patients received oral tofacitinib, 5 to 10 mg twice daily. General study findings and limits: The treated group had a single nonresponder, limiting CD8+ expansion-response conclusions. Whereas mice showed it more clearly, TCR sharing across patients was murkier, possibly because of HLA. Expanded CD8+ clones among the top 100, as well as scalp clonality, were significantly decreased by tofacitinib.

A remark on this clone: Its antigen remains unknown.

Following extraction, RNA underwent reverse transcription to cDNA, which served as the sequencing template. Assay used: immunoSEQ multiplex PCR; TCRdb lists only in-frame clones, some missing. The sample has 120,000 or so clones, around 60% seen once; the top ten hold 4.5% to 6%. Treatment: oral pan-JAK inhibitor, 5-10 mg twice daily. Sample: CD4+ T cells sorted from blood, taken at week 4, from a patient treated with tofacitinib. The sequence was obtained from a human donor with alopecia areata.

The CDR3 nucleotides read TGTGCCAGCAGCTCCTCAGGGACTAGCGGGAGAAGTGAGCAGTTCTTC. This codes for CASSSSGTSGRSEQFF. The chain recombines TRBV9 with TRBJ2-1; 14 bases line up with TRBD2. From germline, CDR1 is SGDLS and CDR2 YYNGEE. The CDR3 totals 16 residues. V trimming: 4 bases; J trimming: 9 bases; junction bases outside the gene matches: 9.